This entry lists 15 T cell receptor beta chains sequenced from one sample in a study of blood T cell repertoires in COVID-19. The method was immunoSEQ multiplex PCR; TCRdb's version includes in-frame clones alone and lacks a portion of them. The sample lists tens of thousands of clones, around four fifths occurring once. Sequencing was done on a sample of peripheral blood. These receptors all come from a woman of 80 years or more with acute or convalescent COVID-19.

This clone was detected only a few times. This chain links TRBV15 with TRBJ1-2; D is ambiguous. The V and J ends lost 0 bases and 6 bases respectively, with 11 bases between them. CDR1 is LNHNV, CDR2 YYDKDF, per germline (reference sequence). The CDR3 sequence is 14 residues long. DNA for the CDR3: TGTGCCACCAGCAGAGATCGAGTGGAGAATGGCTACACCTTC. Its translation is CATSRDRVENGYTF.

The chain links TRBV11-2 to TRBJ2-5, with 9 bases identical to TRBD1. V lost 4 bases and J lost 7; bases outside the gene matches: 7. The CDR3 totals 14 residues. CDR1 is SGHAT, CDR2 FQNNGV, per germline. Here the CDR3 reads CASSSWDREGTQYF. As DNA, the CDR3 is TGTGCCAGCAGCTCATGGGACAGGGAGGGGACCCAGTACTTC.

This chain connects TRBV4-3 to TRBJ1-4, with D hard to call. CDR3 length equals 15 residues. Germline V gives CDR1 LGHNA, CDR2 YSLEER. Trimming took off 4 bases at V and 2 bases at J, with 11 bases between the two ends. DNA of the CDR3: TGCGCCAGCAGCCCGCGGGGTCGGACTAATGAAAAACTGTTTTTT. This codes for CASSPRGRTNEKLFF.

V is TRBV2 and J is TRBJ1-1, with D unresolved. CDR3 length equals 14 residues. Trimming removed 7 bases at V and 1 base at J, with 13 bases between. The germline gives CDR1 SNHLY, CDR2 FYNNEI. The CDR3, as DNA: TGTGCCAGCAACCCAGTCGCGGGGAACACTGAAGCTTTCTTT. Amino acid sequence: CASNPVAGNTEAFF.

The CDR3 reads CASSQVPGQFNEQYF. The CDR3 nucleotides read TGTGCCAGCAGCCAAGTCCCGGGACAGTTCAACGAGCAGTACTTC. The chain is built from TRBV14 and TRBJ2-7, with 7 bases matching TRBD1. The CDR3 has 15 residues. CDR1 SGHDN and CDR2 FVKESK come from the germline V gene. Unmatched junction bases numbered 8, after V lost 1 base and J lost 5 bases.

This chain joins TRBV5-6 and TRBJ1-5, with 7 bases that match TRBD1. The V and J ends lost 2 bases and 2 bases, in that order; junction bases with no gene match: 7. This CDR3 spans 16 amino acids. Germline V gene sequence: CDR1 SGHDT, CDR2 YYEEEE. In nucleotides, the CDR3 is TGTGCCAGCAGCTTTGGAGGGGGCTGGGGCAATCAGCCCCAGCATTTT. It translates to CASSFGGGWGNQPQHF.

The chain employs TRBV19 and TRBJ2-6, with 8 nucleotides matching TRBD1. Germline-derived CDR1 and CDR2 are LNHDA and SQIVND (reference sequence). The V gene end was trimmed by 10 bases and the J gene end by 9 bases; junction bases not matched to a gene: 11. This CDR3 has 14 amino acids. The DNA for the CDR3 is TGTGCCACCCAAGGGACAGGCTTAGTCAACGTCCTGACTTTC. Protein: CATQGTGLVNVLTF.

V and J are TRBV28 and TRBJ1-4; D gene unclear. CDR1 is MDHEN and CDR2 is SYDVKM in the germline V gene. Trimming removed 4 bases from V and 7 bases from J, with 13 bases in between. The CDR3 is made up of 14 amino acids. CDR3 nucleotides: TGTGCCAGCAGTTGGCCCGGGAGAAGTGAAAAACTGTTTTTT. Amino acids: CASSWPGRSEKLFF.

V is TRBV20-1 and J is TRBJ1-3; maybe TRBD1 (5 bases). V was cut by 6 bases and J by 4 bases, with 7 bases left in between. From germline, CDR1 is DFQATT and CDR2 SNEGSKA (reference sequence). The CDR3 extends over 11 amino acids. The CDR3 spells CSAGGGNTIYF. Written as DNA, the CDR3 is TGCAGTGCCGGGGGGGGAAACACCATATATTTT.

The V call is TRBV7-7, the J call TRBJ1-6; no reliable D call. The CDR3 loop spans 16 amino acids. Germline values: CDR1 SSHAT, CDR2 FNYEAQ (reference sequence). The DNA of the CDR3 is TGTGCTAGCGGTTCCCCGGGTCTTCAACATAATTCACCCCTCCACTTT. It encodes CASGSPGLQHNSPLHF.

CDR3 protein: CASQLRGQSNQPQHF. The CDR3, as DNA: TGTGCCAGCCAACTCAGGGGGCAGAGCAATCAGCCCCAGCATTTT. The chain joins TRBV2 to TRBJ1-5, with TRBD1 matching over 8 bases. J was trimmed by 1 base and V by 8 bases; bases with no gene match: 7. Germline V gene data show CDR1 as SNHLY and CDR2 as FYNNEI. The CDR3 runs 15 residues.

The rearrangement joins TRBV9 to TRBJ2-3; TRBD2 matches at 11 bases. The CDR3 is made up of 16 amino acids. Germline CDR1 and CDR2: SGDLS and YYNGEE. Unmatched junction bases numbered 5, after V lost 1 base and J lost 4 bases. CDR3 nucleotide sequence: TGTGCCAGCAGCGTAAATAGCGGGGGGGCCGCAGATACGCAGTATTTT. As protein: CASSVNSGGAADTQYF.

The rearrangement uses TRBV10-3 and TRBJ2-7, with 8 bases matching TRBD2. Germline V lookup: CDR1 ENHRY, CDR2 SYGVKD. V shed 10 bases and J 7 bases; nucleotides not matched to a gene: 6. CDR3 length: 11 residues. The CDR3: CASGLAREQYF. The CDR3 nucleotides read TGTGCCAGCGGACTAGCAAGAGAGCAGTACTTC.

The CDR3 bases are TGTGCCAGCGCTCGCAGATTTCCCGATGGCTACACCTTC. Residues: CASARRFPDGYTF. This rearrangement joins TRBV6-5 to TRBJ1-2; D is ambiguous. The CDR3 runs to 13 residues. V lost 8 bases and J lost 6, with 16 bases in between. Germline CDR1 is MNHEY and CDR2 is SVGAGI.

CDR3 loop: CASSPTPGVHEQYF. DNA for the CDR3: TGTGCCAGCAGCCCAACCCCCGGGGTCCACGAGCAGTACTTC. The gene calls are TRBV7-2 and TRBJ2-7, with D perhaps TRBD2 (5 bases). The CDR3 covers 14 residues. Germline values: CDR1 SGHTA, CDR2 FQGNSA. V was shortened by 5 bases and J by 5 bases, with 16 bases between the two germline ends.